This T cell receptor beta chain was identified during a study of identical twins. TCRdb passed the 5' RACE reads through MiXCR, listing each CDR3 protein once. Of 430,000 or so distinct CDR3 sequences in the sample, roughly 24% were seen once. The germline V and J ends were trimmed by 2 bases and 5 bases, with 12 bases remaining between them. This CDR3 is 13 amino acids long. The germline CDR1 and CDR2 sequences are DFQATT and SNEGSKA (reference sequence). This clonotype was observed a handful of times. The antigen is unknown. The study, taken as a whole, reports: Twin pairs' shared out-of-frame alpha sequences were enriched in low generation probability. Models underestimated how often monozygotic twins shared out-of-frame TCR alpha.

This sample was also put to use in a study of T cells expressing NK-cell markers.

The J gene is TRBJ2-5, the V gene TRBV20-1; D not resolved. This sequence was found in a woman aged 18-29 years in good health. Material for sequencing was CD4+ T cells sorted from blood. The CDR3 DNA follows: TGCAGTGCTAGAAACCCGATGCAGGAGACCCAGTACTTC. It is translated as CSARNPMQETQYF.